Each of the 22 T cell receptor beta chains below was sequenced from the same sample in a study of blood T cells in healthy people across ages. It was with a sample-barcoded 5' primer and a J-beta primer mix that a second PCR of about 7 to 12 cycles was run. Via MiXCR, TCRdb re-called the 5' RACE reads, giving one row per CDR3 protein. The sample lists around 990,000 distinct CDR3 sequences, 20% to 25% occurring once. A further study also used this sample, focusing on T cells of mothers and their children.

The sample comprised blood. All receptors come from a girl aged 2 to 9 in good health.

This clonotype has a handful of counts. The genes are TRBV5-1 and TRBJ2-7, with TRBD2 as a possible D gene (5 bases). The CDR3 runs 15 residues. Trimming removed 4 bases at V and 1 base at J, with 15 bases between. Germline CDR1 and CDR2: SGHRS and YFSETQ. CDR3 loop: CASSPDRTPSYEQYF. CDR3 nucleotide sequence: TGCGCCAGCAGCCCTGATAGGACTCCTTCCTACGAGCAGTACTTC.

The CDR3 protein is CSSKIKPSLETQYF. The CDR3 nucleotides read TGCAGCTCCAAAATAAAACCTAGTCTCGAGACCCAGTACTTC. This chain joins TRBV20-1 and TRBJ2-5; D unresolved. The germline V gene has CDR1 DFQATT and CDR2 SNEGSKA (reference sequence). The CDR3 has 14 residues.

In this sample, this clonotype turned up a few times. The chain carries TRBV7-8 and TRBJ1-1, with 8 bases lining up with TRBD1. The CDR3 sequence is 15 residues long. V was clipped by 1 base and J by 6 bases; unmatched bases: 7. Germline V gene sequence: CDR1 SGHVS, CDR2 FQNEAQ. Here the CDR3 reads CASSLDRTGRAEAFF. The DNA for the CDR3 is TGTGCCAGCAGCTTAGACCGGACAGGGAGGGCTGAAGCTTTCTTT.

V is TRBV20-1 and J is TRBJ2-7; 13 nucleotides agree with TRBD2. V was clipped by 3 bases and J by 2 bases; unmatched bases: 1. Per the germline V gene, CDR1 is DFQATT and CDR2 is SNEGSKA (reference sequence). CDR3 size: 14 residues. The CDR3 sequence: CSASGTSGTYEQYF. CDR3 DNA sequence: TGCAGTGCTAGTGGGACTAGCGGGACCTACGAGCAGTACTTC.

This clonotype was observed a handful of times. The genes are TRBV4-2 and TRBJ2-5; TRBD2 agrees at 8 bases. Germline V lookup: CDR1 LGHNA, CDR2 YNFKEQ. V lost 1 base and J lost 0; bases outside the gene matches: 4. This CDR3 comprises 16 residues. The CDR3 bases are TGTGCCAGCAGCCAAGTTAGCGGGGCTAACCAAGAGACCCAGTACTTC. It codes for CASSQVSGANQETQYF.

V is TRBV6-2 or TRBV6-3 and J is TRBJ1-2; 7 bases line up with TRBD1. The CDR3 has 13 amino acids. Trimming removed 4 bases from V and 4 bases from J; junction bases left unmatched: 3. Germline lookup yields CDR1 MNHEY and CDR2 SVGEGT. CDR3 region: CASSWDRLYGYTF. The CDR3 DNA sequence: TGTGCCAGCAGTTGGGACAGACTCTATGGCTACACCTTC.

The chain joins TRBV2 to TRBJ1-5; 9 positions match TRBD1. The CDR3 length is 18 residues. Unmatched junction bases numbered 17, after V lost 5 bases and J lost 6 bases. CDR1 is SNHLY and CDR2 is FYNNEI in the germline V gene. The CDR3 DNA reads as TGTGCCAGCAGTCTTCTTACCGGGACAGGGCAGGAGACTCAGCCCCAGCATTTT. This gives the protein CASSLLTGTGQETQPQHF.

This chain connects TRBV28 to TRBJ2-7, with D perhaps matching TRBD2 (5 bases). Germline loops: CDR1 MDHEN, CDR2 SYDVKM. The V and J ends lost 2 bases and 0 bases respectively, with 11 bases between them. The CDR3 runs 15 residues. The CDR3 DNA follows: TGTGCCAGCAGTTTAGTTGCGGCGGGCTCCTACGAGCAGTACTTC. Its translation is CASSLVAAGSYEQYF.

A few counts support this clonotype. The chain is built from TRBV3-1 and TRBJ2-7; TRBD1 aligns across 7 bases. The V and J ends lost 2 bases and 1 base, in that order; junction bases with no gene match: 14. The length of the CDR3 is 18 residues. The germline gives CDR1 LGHDT, CDR2 YNNKEL (reference sequence). The CDR3 DNA reads as TGTGCCAGCAGCCAAAGGGGGCCTATCGGATTTCGGTCCTACGAGCAGTACTTC. Amino acids: CASSQRGPIGFRSYEQYF.

This clonotype was detected a few times. At one end the junction does not follow the germline gene, possibly because of a read error. The rearrangement uses TRBV27 and TRBJ1-1; D is unresolved. The CDR3 is 13 residues long. Germline V gene data show CDR1 as MNHEY and CDR2 as SMNVEV (reference sequence). Here the CDR3 DNA reads TGTGCCAGCAGTTTACTAGGGATGACTGGAGCTTTCTTT. This gives the protein CASSLLGMTGAFF.

The chain employs TRBV9 and TRBJ2-7; 8 bases are a match to TRBD2. The CDR3 covers 14 residues. Germline V gene sequence: CDR1 SGDLS, CDR2 YYNGEE. With 1 base clipped from V and 4 bases from J, the junction kept 4 bases outside the gene matches. CDR3 region: CASSVQAGAYEQYF. DNA of the CDR3: TGTGCCAGCAGCGTACAAGCGGGAGCATACGAGCAGTACTTC.

This clonotype was seen more than once but under ten times. The chain links TRBV6-2 or TRBV6-3 to TRBJ2-7; TRBD1 matches 10 bases. This CDR3 spans 17 amino acids. V lost 2 bases, J lost 2 bases, and 9 bases stayed unmatched. The V gene's germline CDR1 is MNHEY and CDR2 SVGEGT. The CDR3 bases are TGTGCCAGCAGTTACGGACCGGGACAGGGGTCCCCCTACGAGCAGTACTTC. Its protein is CASSYGPGQGSPYEQYF.

The sample holds a few counts of this clonotype. V is TRBV7-2 and J is TRBJ1-5; D unclear. CDR3 length equals 15 residues. V lost 0 bases and J lost 4, with 10 bases in between. Germline values: CDR1 SGHTA, CDR2 FQGNSA. The CDR3 sequence is CASSLARQANQPQHF. The CDR3 DNA follows: TGTGCCAGCAGCTTAGCGCGGCAGGCGAATCAGCCCCAGCATTTT.

This chain links TRBV7-2 with TRBJ2-4; D gene unclear. Germline V gene lookup returns CDR1 SGHTA and CDR2 FQGNSA. CDR3 length equals 13 residues. Trimming took off 3 bases at V and 8 bases at J, with 11 bases between the two ends. The CDR3 region is CASSLGIWDIQYF. The CDR3 DNA sequence: TGTGCCAGCAGCTTGGGGATCTGGGACATTCAGTACTTC.

The V and J genes are TRBV2 and TRBJ1-2; the D gene is possibly TRBD1 (5 bases). CDR1 and CDR2 (germline): SNHLY, FYNNEI. CDR3 size: 14 residues. The V and J ends lost 7 bases and 6 bases respectively, with 18 bases between them. CDR3 sequence: CASITGGFLDGYTF. The DNA for the CDR3 is TGTGCCAGCATCACGGGGGGTTTCTTAGATGGCTACACCTTC. Looking up the rest from reference TRBV2 and TRBJ1-2 gives the full variable domain: EPEVTQTPSHQVTQMGQEVILRCVPISNHLYFYWYRQILGQKVEFLVSFYNNEISEKSEIFDDQFSVERPDGSNFTLKIRSTKLEDSAMYFCASITGGFLDGYTFGSGTRLTVV.

J is TRBJ2-5 and V is TRBV12-3 or TRBV12-4; D is unclear. The closer fit of TRBJ2-1 to the DNA end suggests the J call may be wrong. The CDR3 totals 12 residues. The CDR3 here is CASSLNKAEQFF. The CDR3 DNA sequence: TGTGCCAGCAGTTTGAATAAGGCGGAGCAGTTCTTC.

This clonotype showed up just a few times. The V gene is TRBV29-1, the J gene TRBJ2-1; TRBD2 is a possible D gene (6 bases). Deletions cut 4 bases from V and 3 bases from J, with 16 bases between. This CDR3 has 15 amino acids. Germline CDR1 is SQVTM and CDR2 is ANQGSEA. CDR3 loop: CSVAAWWGDYNEQFF. The CDR3 DNA reads TGCAGCGTTGCTGCGTGGTGGGGGGACTACAATGAGCAGTTCTTC.

The CDR3 region is CSAPASGSTDTQYF. The CDR3 DNA reads as TGCAGCGCCCCGGCTAGCGGGAGCACAGATACGCAGTATTTT. The V gene is TRBV29-1, the J gene TRBJ2-3; 8 positions match TRBD2. The CDR3 is 14 amino acids. J lost 0 bases, V lost 7 bases, and 6 bases had no gene match. Germline assignment: CDR1 SQVTM and CDR2 ANQGSEA.

This CDR3 is CASSREPGQGSEKLFF. The CDR3 DNA reads as TGTGCCAGCAGCCGAGAACCGGGACAGGGCTCTGAAAAACTGTTTTTT. The V call is TRBV3-1, the J call TRBJ1-4; 9 bases line up with TRBD1. Germline V gene sequence: CDR1 LGHDT, CDR2 YNNKEL (reference sequence). Trimming at V came to 4 bases and at J to 7 bases, leaving 10 bases not matched to a gene. This CDR3 comprises 16 residues.

For the CDR3, the DNA is TGTGCCAGCAGTTATCGAGGTTCGGGCGGGAAGGCTGGGGCCAACGTCCTGACTTTC. It is translated as CASSYRGSGGKAGANVLTF. This chain links TRBV12-3 or TRBV12-4 with TRBJ2-6; D perhaps matches TRBD2 (6 bases). There are 19 residues in the CDR3. V shed 4 bases and J shed 2 bases, with 21 bases lying between them.

The chain uses TRBV9 and TRBJ2-2; D remains unclear. Germline V gene lookup returns CDR1 SGDLS and CDR2 YYNGEE. The CDR3 is made up of 14 amino acids. Trimming took off 2 bases at V and 1 base at J, with 6 bases between the two ends. The CDR3 DNA follows: TGTGCCAGCAGCGTTTCACTGAACACCGGGGAGCTGTTTTTT. Translating it yields CASSVSLNTGELFF.

Comment on this clonotype: The junction does not match germline at one end; this may be a read error. The CDR3 is CASSLLEGYEQYF. In DNA form, the CDR3 reads TGTGCTAGCAGCTTACTAGAGGGCTACGAGCAGTACTTC. This chain joins TRBV7-7 and TRBJ2-7; tentative D call: TRBD2 (5 bases). The CDR3 consists of 13 residues. Per germline, CDR1 SSHAT and CDR2 FNYEAQ (reference sequence). Looking up the rest from reference TRBV7-7 and TRBJ2-7 gives the full variable domain: GAGVSQSPRYKVTKRGQDVTLRCDPISSHATLYWYQQALGQGPEFLTYFNYEAQPDKSGLPSDRFSAERPEGSISTLTIQRTEQRDSAMYRCASSLLEGYEQYFGPGTRLTVT.